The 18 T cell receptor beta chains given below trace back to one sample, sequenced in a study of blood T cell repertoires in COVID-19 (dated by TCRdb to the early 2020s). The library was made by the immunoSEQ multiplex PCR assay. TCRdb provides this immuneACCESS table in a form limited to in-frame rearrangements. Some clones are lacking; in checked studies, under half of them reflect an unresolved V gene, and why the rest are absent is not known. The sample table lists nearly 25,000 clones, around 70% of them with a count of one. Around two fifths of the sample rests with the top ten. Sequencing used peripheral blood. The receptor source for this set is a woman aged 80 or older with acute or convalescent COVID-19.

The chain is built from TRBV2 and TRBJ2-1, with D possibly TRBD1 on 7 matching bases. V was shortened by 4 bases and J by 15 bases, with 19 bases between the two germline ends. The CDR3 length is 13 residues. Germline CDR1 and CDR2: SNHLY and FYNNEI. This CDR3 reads CASSVLGGGAPFF. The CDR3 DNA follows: TGTGCCAGCAGTGTATTAGGAGGGGGCGCACCGTTCTTC.

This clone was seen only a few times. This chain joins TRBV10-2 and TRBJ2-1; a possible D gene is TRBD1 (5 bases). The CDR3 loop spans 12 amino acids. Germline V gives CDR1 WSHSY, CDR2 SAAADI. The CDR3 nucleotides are TGCGCGGTTATGGGGCTGCGCAATGAGCAGTTCTTC. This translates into CAVMGLRNEQFF.

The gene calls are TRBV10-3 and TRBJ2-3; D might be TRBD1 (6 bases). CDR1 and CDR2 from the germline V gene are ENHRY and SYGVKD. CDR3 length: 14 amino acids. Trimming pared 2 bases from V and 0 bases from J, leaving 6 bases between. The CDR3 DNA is TGTGCCATCAGTGAGACAGGGAGCACAGATACGCAGTATTTT. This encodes CAISETGSTDTQYF.

CDR3 residues: CASSLGRDSGYTF. The CDR3 nucleotides read TGTGCCAGCAGCCTCGGGAGGGACAGTGGCTACACCTTC. This chain links TRBV5-8 with TRBJ1-2, with 7 nucleotides matching TRBD1. The J segment lost 7 bases and the V segment lost 4 bases, leaving 7 bases of the junction unmatched. This CDR3 has 13 residues. Germline CDR1 reads SGHTS; CDR2 reads YDEGEE. Looking up the rest from reference TRBV5-8 and TRBJ1-2 gives the full variable domain: EAGVTQSPTHLIKTRGQQATLRCSPISGHTSVYWYQQALGLGLQFLLWYDEGEERNRGNFPPRFSGRQFPNYSSELNVNALELEDSALYLCASSLGRDSGYTFGSGTRLTVV.

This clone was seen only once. CDR3 sequence: CAWSPPHGFRDEKLFF. The DNA of the CDR3 is TGTGCCTGGAGTCCCCCTCACGGGTTTAGAGATGAAAAACTGTTTTTT. The chain combines TRBV30 with TRBJ1-4; D gene unclear. Trimming pared 2 bases from V and 6 bases from J, leaving 19 bases between. Germline CDR1 GTSNPN, CDR2 SVGIG (reference sequence). This CDR3 has 16 amino acids.

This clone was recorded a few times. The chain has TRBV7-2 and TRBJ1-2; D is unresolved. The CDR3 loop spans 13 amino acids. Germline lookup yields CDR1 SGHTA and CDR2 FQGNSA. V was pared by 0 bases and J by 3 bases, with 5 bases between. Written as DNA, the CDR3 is TGTGCCAGCAGCTTAGCGTTAGACTATGGCTACACCTTC. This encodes CASSLALDYGYTF. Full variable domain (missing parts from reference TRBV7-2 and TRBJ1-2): GAGVSQSPSNKVTEKGKDVELRCDPISGHTALYWYRQSLGQGLEFLIYFQGNSAPDKSGLPSDRFSAERTGGSVSTLTIQRTQQEDSAVYLCASSLALDYGYTFGSGTRLTVV.

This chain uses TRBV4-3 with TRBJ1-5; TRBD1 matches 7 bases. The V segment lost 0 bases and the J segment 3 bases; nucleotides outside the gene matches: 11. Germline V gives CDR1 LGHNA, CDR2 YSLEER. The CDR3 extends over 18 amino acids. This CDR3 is CASSQEGGRTGDNQPQHF. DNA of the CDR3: TGCGCCAGCAGCCAAGAAGGCGGGCGGACAGGCGACAATCAGCCCCAGCATTTT.

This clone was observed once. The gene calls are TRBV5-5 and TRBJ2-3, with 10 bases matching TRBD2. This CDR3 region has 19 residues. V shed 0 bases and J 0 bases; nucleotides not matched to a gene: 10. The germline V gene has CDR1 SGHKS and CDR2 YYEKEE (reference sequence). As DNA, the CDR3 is TGTGCCAGCAGCTTGGCGGCCACTAGCGGGGTGTTTAGCACAGATACGCAGTATTTT. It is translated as CASSLAATSGVFSTDTQYF. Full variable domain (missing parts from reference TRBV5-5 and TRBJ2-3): DAGVTQSPTHLIKTRGQQVTLRCSPISGHKSVSWYQQVLGQGPQFIFQYYEKEERGRGNFPDRFSARQFPNYSSELNVNALLLGDSALYLCASSLAATSGVFSTDTQYFGPGTRLTVL.

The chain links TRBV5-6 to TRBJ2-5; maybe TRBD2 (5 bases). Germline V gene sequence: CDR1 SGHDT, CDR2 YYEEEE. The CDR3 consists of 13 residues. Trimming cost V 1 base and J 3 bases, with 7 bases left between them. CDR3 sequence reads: CASSLSGEETQYF. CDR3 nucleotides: TGTGCCAGCAGCTTGTCCGGGGAAGAGACCCAGTACTTC.

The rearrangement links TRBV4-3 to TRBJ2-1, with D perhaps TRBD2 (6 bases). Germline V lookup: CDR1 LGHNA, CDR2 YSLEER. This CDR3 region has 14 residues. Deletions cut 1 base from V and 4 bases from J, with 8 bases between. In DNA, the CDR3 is TGCGCCAGCAGCCAAGGACTAGTTTACAATGAGCAGTTCTTC. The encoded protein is CASSQGLVYNEQFF.

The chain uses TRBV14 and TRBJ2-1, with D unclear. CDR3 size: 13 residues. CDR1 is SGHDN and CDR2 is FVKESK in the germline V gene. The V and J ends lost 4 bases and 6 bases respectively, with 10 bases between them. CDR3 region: CASSRQSGNEQFF. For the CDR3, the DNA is TGTGCCAGCAGCCGTCAGTCGGGCAATGAGCAGTTCTTC.

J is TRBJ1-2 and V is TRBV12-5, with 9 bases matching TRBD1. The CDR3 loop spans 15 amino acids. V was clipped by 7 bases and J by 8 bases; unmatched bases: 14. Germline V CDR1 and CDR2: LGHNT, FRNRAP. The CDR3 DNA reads TGTGCTAGTGCTTCAACAGGGGGCCTTGGTAACGGCTACACCTTC. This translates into CASASTGGLGNGYTF.

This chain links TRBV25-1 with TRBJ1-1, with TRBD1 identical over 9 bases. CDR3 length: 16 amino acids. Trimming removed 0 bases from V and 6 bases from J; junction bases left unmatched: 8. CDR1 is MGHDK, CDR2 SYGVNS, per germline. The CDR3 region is CASSEYMDRGRSEAFF. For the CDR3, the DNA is TGTGCCAGCAGTGAATATATGGACAGGGGACGCTCTGAAGCTTTCTTT.

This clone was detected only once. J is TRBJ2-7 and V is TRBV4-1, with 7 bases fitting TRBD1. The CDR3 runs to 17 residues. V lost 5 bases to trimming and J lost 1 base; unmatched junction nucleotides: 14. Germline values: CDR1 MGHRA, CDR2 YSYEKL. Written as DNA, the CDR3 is TGCGCCAGCAGCTCCCTCCCCGGGACAGTGCAATCCTACGAGCAGTACTTC. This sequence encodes CASSSLPGTVQSYEQYF.

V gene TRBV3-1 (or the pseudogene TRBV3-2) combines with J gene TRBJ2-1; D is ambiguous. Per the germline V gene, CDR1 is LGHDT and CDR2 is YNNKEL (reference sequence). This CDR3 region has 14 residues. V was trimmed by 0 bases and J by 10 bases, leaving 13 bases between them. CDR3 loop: CASSQDHGLREQFF. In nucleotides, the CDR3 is TGTGCCAGCAGCCAAGATCACGGCCTGAGGGAGCAGTTCTTC.

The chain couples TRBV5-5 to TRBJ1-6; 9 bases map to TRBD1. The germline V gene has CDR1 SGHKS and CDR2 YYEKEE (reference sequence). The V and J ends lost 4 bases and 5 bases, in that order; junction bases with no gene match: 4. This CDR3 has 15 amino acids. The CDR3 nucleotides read TGTGCCAGCAGCCAACGGACAGGGGATAATTCACCCCTCCACTTT. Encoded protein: CASSQRTGDNSPLHF.

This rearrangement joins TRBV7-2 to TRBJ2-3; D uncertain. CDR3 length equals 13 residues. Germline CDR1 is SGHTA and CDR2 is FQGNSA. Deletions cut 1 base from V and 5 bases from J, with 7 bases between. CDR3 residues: CASSLVAGDTQYF. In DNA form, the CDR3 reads TGTGCCAGCAGCTTAGTAGCTGGAGATACGCAGTATTTT.

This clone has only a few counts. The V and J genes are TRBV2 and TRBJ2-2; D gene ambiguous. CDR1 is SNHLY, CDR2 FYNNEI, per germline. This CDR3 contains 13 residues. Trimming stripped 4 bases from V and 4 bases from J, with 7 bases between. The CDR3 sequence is CASSGMSTGELFF. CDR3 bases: TGTGCCAGCAGTGGTATGTCCACCGGGGAGCTGTTTTTT.